This entry concerns a single T cell receptor beta chain. V lost 4 bases and J lost 2, with 18 bases in between. Germline V lookup: CDR1 MDHEN, CDR2 SYDVKM. This CDR3 is 17 amino acids long. This sample stems from a study of blood T cell repertoires in COVID-19. Seattle patient enrollment occurred during active infection, with longitudinal follow-up thereafter. Clones were read by immunoSEQ multiplex PCR, and TCRdb kept only the in-frame ones, dropping some. The data hold roughly 250,000 clones, with approximately 83% observed a single time. Sequenced sample: peripheral blood. This sequence was found in a person between 65 and 79 years old with COVID-19, enrolled during active disease. V usage is TRBV28 and J usage is TRBJ1-5; possible D gene TRBD1, 6 bases. CDR3 sequence: CASSSPDRIQRNQPQHF. CDR3 DNA: TGTGCCAGCAGTTCACCCGACAGGATACAACGCAATCAGCCCCAGCATTTT.